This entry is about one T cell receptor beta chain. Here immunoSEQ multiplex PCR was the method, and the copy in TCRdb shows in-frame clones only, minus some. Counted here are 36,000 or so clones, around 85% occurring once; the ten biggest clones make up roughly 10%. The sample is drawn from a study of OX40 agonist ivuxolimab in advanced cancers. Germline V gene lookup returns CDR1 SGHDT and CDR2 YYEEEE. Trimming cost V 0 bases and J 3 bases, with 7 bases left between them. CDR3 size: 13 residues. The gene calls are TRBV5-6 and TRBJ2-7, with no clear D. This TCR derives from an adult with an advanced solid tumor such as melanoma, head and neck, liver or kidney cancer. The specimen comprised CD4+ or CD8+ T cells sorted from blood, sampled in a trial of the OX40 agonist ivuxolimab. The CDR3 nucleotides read TGTGCCAGCAGCTTGGCCAAGGTCTACGAGCAGTACTTC. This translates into CASSLAKVYEQYF.